These T cell receptor beta chains were read from a single sample in a study of blood T cells in healthy people across ages. TCRdb re-called the 5' RACE reads through MiXCR, storing one row per CDR3 protein. This sample has about 590,000 distinct CDR3 sequences, with 25% to 35% found just once. The sample consisted of blood. These receptor sequences come from a woman at least 80 years old in good health. Both conserved end residues are part of each CDR3. The D gene is left open where the match is weak. The listing skips clone size in some rows; elsewhere it reads once, few, many or a size class.

J gene | V gene | D gene | clone size | CDR3 DNA | CDR3 protein
TRBJ2-7 | TRBV3-1 | TRBD2 | few | TGTGCCAGCAGCCCCTGGGCTAGCGGCAATGAGCAGTACTTC | CASSPWASGNEQYF
TRBJ2-7 | TRBV20-1 | . | many | TGCAGTGCCGACGGGACCCACAGGAGCTCCTACGAGCAGTACTTC | CSADGTHRSSYEQYF
TRBJ1-2 | TRBV20-1 | . | . | TGCAGTGCTAGCGGCAGAGCCTATGGCTACACCTTC | CSASGRAYGYTF
TRBJ1-2 | TRBV3-1 | . | . | TGTGCCAGCAGCCGGCGAGGGGGGGATAACTATGGCTACACCTTC | CASSRRGGDNYGYTF
TRBJ1-1 | TRBV30 | . | . | TGTGCCTGGAGTCCGGCACGGATCAACACTGAAGCTTTCTTT | CAWSPARINTEAFF
TRBJ1-1 | TRBV12-3/TRBV12-4 | . | . | TGTGCCGGCAGCCGGGTTGAAGCTTTCTTT | CAGSRVEAFF
TRBJ2-7 | TRBV7-9 | . | . | TGTGCCAGCAGCTTAATTGGGGAGGCCCAGTACTTC | CASSLIGEAQYF
TRBJ2-1 | TRBV5-1 | TRBD2 | few | TGCGCCAGCAGCTCGGGACTAGCGGGGGGCGGTGTCGGGGTCGAGAATGAGCAGTTCTTC | CASSSGLAGGGVGVENEQFF
TRBJ2-5 | TRBV6-1 | TRBD2 | few | TGTGCCACTGCAAGTAGCGGGGAGACCCAGTACTTC | CATASSGETQYF
TRBJ1-6 | TRBV6-5 | . | many | TGTGCCAGCAGTATGGCAGGAAGTTCACCCCTCCACTTT | CASSMAGSSPLHF